A selection of T cell receptor beta chains follows, all from one sample in a study of blood T cell repertoires in COVID-19. This table comes from immunoSEQ multiplex PCR, and its TCRdb copy is limited to in-frame clones, with some not included. The sample has 350,000 to 500,000 clones, approximately 90% seen once. The sample was peripheral blood. Receptors originate from a man between 18 and 29 years old with COVID-19, enrolled during active disease. The CDR3 runs from the conserved cysteine through the conserved F or W. The order of the fields is CDR3 DNA, CDR3 protein, J gene, CDR3 length, V gene, D gene. The D gene is left open where the match is weak.

CDR3 DNA: TGTGCCAGCAGCTCACCTTCGGGGGGCACAGATACGCAGTATTTT; CDR3 protein: CASSSPSGGTDTQYF; J gene: TRBJ2-3; CDR3 length: 15; V gene: TRBV11-3; D gene: NA
CDR3 DNA: TGTGCCAGCAGCCCTAGGGACAGGGGCTACGAGCAGTACTTC; CDR3 protein: CASSPRDRGYEQYF; J gene: TRBJ2-7; CDR3 length: 14; V gene: TRBV7-9; D gene: TRBD1
CDR3 DNA: TGCGCCAGCAGCCAAGCTACAGGTGCCTCCTACGAGCAGTACTTC; CDR3 protein: CASSQATGASYEQYF; J gene: TRBJ2-7; CDR3 length: 15; V gene: TRBV4-1; D gene: NA
CDR3 DNA: TGTGCCAGCTCACAGCTGGAGGACTACGAGCAGTACTTC; CDR3 protein: CASSQLEDYEQYF; J gene: TRBJ2-7; CDR3 length: 13; V gene: TRBV18; D gene: NA
CDR3 DNA: TGTGCCAGCAGCTCCAGGTATGGGCCATACTCTGGGGCCAACGTCCTGACTTTC; CDR3 protein: CASSSRYGPYSGANVLTF; J gene: TRBJ2-6; CDR3 length: 18; V gene: TRBV5-4; D gene: NA
CDR3 DNA: TGTGCCAGCAGCTTAGAACCGGGTGAGCAGTTCTTC; CDR3 protein: CASSLEPGEQFF; J gene: TRBJ2-1; CDR3 length: 12; V gene: TRBV11-3; D gene: NA
CDR3 DNA: TGTGCCAGCAGATTGGACACATACAACACCGGGGAGCTGTTTTTT; CDR3 protein: CASRLDTYNTGELFF; J gene: TRBJ2-2; CDR3 length: 15; V gene: TRBV6-5; D gene: NA
CDR3 DNA: TGTGCCAGCAGCTTAGGCGGGACAATGGGAGAAAAACTGTTTTTT; CDR3 protein: CASSLGGTMGEKLFF; J gene: TRBJ1-4; CDR3 length: 15; V gene: TRBV13; D gene: NA
CDR3 DNA: TGTGCCATCAGTGAGGCAGGGGTTTATGAGCAGTTCTTC; CDR3 protein: CAISEAGVYEQFF; J gene: TRBJ2-1; CDR3 length: 13; V gene: TRBV10-3; D gene: NA
CDR3 DNA: TGTGCCAGTAGTGACACTGGTAAGACCCAGTACTTC; CDR3 protein: CASSDTGKTQYF; J gene: TRBJ2-5; CDR3 length: 12; V gene: TRBV19; D gene: NA